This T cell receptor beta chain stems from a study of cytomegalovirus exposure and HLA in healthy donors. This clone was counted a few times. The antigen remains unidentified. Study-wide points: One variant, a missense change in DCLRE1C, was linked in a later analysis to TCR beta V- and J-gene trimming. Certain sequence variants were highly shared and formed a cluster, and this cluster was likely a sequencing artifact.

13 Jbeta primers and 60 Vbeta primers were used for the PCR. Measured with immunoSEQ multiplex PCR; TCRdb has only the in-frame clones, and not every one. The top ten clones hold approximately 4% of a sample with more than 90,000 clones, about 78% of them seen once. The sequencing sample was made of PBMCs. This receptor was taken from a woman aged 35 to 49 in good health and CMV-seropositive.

DNA of the CDR3: TGTGCCAGCAGTAGGCAGGCAAACACCGGGGAGCTGTTTTTT. Amino acids: CASSRQANTGELFF. The genes are TRBV6-6 and TRBJ2-2; D unresolved. Germline CDR1 reads MNHNY; CDR2 reads SVGAGI (reference sequence). V lost 5 bases and J 2 bases, leaving 9 bases between the germline ends. This CDR3 spans 14 amino acids.